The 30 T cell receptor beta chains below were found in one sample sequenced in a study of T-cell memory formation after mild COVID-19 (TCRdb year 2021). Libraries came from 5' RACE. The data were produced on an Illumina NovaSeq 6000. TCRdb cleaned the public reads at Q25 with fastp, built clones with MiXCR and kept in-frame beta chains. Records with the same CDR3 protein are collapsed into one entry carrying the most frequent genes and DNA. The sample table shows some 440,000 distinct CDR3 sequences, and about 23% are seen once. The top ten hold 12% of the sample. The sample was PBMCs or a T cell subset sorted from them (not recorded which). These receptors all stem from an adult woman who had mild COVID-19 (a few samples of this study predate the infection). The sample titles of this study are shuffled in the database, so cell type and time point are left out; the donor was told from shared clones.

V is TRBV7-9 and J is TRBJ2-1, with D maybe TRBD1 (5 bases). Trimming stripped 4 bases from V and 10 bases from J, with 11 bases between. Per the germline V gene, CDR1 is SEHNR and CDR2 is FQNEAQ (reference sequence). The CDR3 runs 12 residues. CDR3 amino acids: CASSSGLWEQFF. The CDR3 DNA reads TGTGCCAGCAGCTCAGGGCTATGGGAGCAGTTCTTC.

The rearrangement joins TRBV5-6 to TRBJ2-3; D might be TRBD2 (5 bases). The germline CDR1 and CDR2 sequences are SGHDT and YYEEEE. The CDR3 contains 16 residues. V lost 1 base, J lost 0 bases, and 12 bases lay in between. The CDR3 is CASSLNSGSSTDTQYF. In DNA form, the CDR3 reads TGTGCCAGCAGCTTGAACAGCGGATCTAGCACAGATACGCAGTATTTT.

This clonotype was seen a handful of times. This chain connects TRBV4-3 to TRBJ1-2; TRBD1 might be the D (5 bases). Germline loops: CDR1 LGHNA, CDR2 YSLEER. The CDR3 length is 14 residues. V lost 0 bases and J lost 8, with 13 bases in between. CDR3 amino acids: CASSQDRAYGGYTF. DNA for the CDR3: TGCGCCAGCAGCCAAGACAGGGCGTACGGGGGCTACACCTTC.

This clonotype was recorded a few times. The CDR3 spells CASYPGGKGAKNIQYF. The CDR3, as DNA: TGTGCCAGCTACCCAGGGGGGAAAGGGGCCAAAAACATTCAGTACTTC. V usage is TRBV12-3 or TRBV12-4 and J usage is TRBJ2-4; tentative D call: TRBD1 (7 bases). The CDR3 sequence is 16 residues long. The V end lost 8 bases, the J end lost 1 base, and 18 bases lay between the germline ends.

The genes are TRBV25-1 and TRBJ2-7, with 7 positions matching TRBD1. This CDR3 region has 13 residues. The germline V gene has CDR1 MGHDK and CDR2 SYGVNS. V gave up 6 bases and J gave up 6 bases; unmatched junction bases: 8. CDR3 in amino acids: CASRGEGGAEQYF. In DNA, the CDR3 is TGTGCCAGCAGGGGGGAAGGGGGCGCCGAGCAGTACTTC.

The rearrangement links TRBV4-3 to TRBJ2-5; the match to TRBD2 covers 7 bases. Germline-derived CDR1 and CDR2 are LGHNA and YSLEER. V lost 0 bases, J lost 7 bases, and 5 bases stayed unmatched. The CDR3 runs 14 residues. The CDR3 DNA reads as TGCGCCAGCAGCCAAGATCGCTGGGGGGGGACCCAGTACTTC. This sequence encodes CASSQDRWGGTQYF.

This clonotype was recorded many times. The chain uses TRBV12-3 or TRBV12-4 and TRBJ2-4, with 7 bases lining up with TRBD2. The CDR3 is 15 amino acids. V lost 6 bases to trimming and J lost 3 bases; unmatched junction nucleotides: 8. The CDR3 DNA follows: TGTGCCAGCAGCGACACCGCTAGCGGCAAAAACATTCAGTACTTC. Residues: CASSDTASGKNIQYF.

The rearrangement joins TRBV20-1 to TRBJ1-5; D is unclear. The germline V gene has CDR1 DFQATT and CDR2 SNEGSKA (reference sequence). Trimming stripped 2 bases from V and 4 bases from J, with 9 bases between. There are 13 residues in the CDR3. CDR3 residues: CSARPRINQPQHF. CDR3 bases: TGCAGTGCTAGACCCCGAATAAATCAGCCCCAGCATTTT.

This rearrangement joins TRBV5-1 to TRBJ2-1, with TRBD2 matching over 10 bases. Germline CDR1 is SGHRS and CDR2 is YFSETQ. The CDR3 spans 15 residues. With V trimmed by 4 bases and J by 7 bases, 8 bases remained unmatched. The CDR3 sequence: CASSLTLSGRNEQFF. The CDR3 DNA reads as TGCGCCAGCAGCCTCACCCTTAGCGGGAGGAATGAGCAGTTCTTC.

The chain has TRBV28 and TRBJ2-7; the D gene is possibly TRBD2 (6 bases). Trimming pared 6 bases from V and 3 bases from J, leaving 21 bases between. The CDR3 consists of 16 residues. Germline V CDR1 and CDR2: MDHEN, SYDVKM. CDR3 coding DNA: TGTGCCAGCAGCACCTGGGACCCTGGGGGACTCTACGAGCAGTACTTC. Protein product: CASSTWDPGGLYEQYF.

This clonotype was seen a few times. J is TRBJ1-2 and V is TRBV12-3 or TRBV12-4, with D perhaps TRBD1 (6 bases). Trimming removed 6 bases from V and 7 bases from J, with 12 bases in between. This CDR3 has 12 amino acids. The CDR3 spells CASRRGLGGYTF. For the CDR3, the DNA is TGTGCCAGCAGGCGGGGGCTAGGTGGCTACACCTTC.

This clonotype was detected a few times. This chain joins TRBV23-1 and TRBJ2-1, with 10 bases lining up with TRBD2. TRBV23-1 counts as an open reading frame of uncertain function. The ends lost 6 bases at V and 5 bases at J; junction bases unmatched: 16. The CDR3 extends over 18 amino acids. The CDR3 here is CASSPRAKRGGLDNEQFF. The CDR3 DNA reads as TGCGCCAGCAGCCCCAGGGCTAAGCGGGGGGGCCTGGACAATGAGCAGTTCTTC.

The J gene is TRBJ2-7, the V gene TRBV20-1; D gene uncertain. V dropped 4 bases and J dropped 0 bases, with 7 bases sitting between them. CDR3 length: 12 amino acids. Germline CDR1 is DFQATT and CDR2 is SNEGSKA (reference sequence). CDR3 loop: CSATPFSYEQYF. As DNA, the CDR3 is TGCAGTGCTACTCCGTTCTCCTACGAGCAGTACTTC.

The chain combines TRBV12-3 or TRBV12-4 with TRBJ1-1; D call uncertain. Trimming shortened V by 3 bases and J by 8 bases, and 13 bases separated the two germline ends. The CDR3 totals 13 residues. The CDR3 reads CASSFLGRSEAFF. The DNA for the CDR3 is TGTGCCAGCAGTTTCCTTGGACGGTCGGAAGCTTTCTTT.

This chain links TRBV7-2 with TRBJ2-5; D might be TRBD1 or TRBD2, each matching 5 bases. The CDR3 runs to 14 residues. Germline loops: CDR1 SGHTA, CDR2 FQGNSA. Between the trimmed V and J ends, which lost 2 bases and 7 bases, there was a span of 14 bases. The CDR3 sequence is CASSLNRDAGTQYF. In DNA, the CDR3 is TGTGCCAGCAGCTTAAATCGGGACGCTGGGACCCAGTACTTC.

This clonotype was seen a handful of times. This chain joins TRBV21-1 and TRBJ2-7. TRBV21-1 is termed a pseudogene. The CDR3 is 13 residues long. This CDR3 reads CASTRLDPYEQYF. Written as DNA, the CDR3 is TGTGCCAGCACCCGACTGGATCCCTACGAGCAGTACTTC.

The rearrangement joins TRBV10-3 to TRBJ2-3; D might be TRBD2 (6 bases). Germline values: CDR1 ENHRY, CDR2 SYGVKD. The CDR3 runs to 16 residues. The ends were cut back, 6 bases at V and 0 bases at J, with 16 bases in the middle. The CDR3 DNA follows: TGTGCCATCAGCTCCCGGAGGGCCGAGAGCACAGATACGCAGTATTTT. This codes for CAISSRRAESTDTQYF.

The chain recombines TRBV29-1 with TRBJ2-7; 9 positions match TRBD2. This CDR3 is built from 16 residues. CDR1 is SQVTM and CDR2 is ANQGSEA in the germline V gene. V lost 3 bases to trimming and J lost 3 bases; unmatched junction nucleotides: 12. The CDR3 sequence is CSVETPEAGGHYEQYF. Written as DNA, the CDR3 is TGCAGCGTTGAGACCCCGGAAGCGGGAGGTCACTACGAGCAGTACTTC.

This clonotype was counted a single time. CDR3 DNA sequence: TGTGCCAGCAGCTTAGGCGACTCTAGAGATGAGCAGTACTTC. The encoded protein is CASSLGDSRDEQYF. The chain is built from TRBV7-6 and TRBJ2-1; D gene ambiguous. Gene TRBJ2-7 matches the end of the DNA better, so the J call may be wrong. Germline assignment: CDR1 SGHVS and CDR2 FNYEAQ. The CDR3 totals 14 residues.

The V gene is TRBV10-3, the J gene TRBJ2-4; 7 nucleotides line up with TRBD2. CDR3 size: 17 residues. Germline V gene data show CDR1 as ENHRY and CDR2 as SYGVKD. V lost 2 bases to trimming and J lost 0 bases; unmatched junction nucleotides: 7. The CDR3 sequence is CAISEGAGILAKNIQYF. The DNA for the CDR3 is TGTGCCATCAGTGAGGGAGCGGGAATACTAGCCAAAAACATTCAGTACTTC.

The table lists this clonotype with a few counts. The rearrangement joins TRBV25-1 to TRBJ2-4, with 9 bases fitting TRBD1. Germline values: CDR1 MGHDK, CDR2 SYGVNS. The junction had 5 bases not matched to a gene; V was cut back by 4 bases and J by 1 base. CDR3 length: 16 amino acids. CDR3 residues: CASSVTGQGAKNIQYF. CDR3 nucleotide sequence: TGTGCCAGCAGTGTCACGGGACAGGGCGCCAAAAACATTCAGTACTTC.

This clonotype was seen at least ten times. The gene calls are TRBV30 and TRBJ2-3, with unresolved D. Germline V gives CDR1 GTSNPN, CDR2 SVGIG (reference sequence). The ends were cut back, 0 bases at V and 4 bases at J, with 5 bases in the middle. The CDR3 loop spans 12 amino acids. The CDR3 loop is CAWSVTADTQYF. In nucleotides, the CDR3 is TGTGCCTGGAGTGTAACGGCAGATACGCAGTATTTT.

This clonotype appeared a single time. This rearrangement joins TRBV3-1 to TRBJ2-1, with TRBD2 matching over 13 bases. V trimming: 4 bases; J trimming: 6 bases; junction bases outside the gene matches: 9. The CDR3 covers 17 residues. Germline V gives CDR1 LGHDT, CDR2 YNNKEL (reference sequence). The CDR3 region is CASSRGTSGTSINEQFF. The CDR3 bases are TGTGCCAGCAGCCGCGGGACTAGCGGGACTTCTATCAATGAGCAGTTCTTC.

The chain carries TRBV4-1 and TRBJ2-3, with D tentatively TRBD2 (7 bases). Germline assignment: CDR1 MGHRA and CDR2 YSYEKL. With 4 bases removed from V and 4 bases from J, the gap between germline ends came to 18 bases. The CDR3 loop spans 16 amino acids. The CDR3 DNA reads TGCGCCAGCAGCCGGGGAGGGGGGACGGCCTCAGATACGCAGTATTTT. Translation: CASSRGGGTASDTQYF.

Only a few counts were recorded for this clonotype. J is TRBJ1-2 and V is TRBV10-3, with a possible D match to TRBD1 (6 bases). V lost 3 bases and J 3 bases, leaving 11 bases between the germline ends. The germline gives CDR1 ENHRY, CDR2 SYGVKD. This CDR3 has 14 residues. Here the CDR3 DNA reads TGTGCCATCAGTGACACAGGGAGCGACTATGGCTACACCTTC. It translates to CAISDTGSDYGYTF.

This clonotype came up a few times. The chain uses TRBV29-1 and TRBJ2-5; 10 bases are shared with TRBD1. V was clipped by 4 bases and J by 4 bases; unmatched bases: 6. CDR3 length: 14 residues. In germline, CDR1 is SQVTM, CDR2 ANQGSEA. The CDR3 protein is CSVGDRGTRETQYF. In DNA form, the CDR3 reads TGCAGCGTTGGGGACAGGGGCACGAGAGAGACCCAGTACTTC.

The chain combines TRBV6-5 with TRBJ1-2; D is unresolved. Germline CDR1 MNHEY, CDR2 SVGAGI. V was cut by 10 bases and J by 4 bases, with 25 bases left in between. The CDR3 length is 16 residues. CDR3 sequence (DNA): TGTGCCACCGGTAGCACGGGCAGCCTTTTCCTCTATGGCTACACCTTC. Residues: CATGSTGSLFLYGYTF.

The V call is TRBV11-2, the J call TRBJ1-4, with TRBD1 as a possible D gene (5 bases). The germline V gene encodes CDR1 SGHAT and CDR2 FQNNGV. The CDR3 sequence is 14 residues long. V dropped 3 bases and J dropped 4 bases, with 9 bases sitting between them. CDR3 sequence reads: CASSFRDGNEKLFF. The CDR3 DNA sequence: TGTGCCAGCAGCTTCCGGGACGGTAATGAAAAACTGTTTTTT. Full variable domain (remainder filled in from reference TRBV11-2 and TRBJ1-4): EAGVAQSPRYKIIEKRQSVAFWCNPISGHATLYWYQQILGQGPKLLIQFQNNGVVDDSQLPKDRFSAERLKGVDSTLKIQPAKLEDSAVYLCASSFRDGNEKLFFGSGTQLSVL.

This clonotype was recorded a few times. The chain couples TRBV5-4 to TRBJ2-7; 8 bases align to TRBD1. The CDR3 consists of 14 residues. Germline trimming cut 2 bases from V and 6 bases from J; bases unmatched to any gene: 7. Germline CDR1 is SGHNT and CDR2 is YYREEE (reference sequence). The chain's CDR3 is CASSLPGQAGEQYF. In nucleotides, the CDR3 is TGTGCCAGCAGCTTACCGGGACAGGCAGGCGAGCAGTACTTC.

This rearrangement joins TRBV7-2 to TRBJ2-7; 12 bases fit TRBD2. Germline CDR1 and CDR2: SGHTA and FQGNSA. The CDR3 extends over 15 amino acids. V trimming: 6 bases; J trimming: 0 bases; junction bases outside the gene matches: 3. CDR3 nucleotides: TGTGCCAGCAGACTAGCGGGAGGAAGCTCCTACGAGCAGTACTTC. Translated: CASRLAGGSSYEQYF.